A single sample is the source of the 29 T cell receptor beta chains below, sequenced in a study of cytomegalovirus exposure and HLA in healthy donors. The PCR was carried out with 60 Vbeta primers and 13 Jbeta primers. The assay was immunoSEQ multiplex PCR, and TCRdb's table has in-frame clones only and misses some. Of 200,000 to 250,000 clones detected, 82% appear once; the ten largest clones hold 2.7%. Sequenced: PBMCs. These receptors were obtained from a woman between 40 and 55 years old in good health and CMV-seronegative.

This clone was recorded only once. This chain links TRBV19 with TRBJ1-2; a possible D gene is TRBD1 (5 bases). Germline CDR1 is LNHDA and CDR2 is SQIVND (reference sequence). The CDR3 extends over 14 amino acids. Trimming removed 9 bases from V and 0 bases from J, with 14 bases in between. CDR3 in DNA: TGTGCCAGCCAGAGGACAACCTCTAACTATGGCTACACCTTC. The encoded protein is CASQRTTSNYGYTF.

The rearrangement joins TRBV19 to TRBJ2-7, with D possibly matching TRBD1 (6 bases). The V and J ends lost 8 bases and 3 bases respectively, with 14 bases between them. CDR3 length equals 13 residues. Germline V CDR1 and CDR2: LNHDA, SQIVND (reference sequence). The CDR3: CASSDRTVYEQYF. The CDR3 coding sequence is TGTGCCAGTTCAGACAGGACCGTCTACGAGCAGTACTTC.

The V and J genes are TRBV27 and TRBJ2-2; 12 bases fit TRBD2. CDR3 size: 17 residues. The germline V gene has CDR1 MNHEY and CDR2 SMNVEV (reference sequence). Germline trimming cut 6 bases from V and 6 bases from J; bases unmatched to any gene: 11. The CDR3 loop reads CASSSLAGGPDAGELFF. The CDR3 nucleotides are TGTGCCAGCAGCAGCCTAGCGGGAGGGCCTGACGCCGGGGAGCTGTTTTTT.

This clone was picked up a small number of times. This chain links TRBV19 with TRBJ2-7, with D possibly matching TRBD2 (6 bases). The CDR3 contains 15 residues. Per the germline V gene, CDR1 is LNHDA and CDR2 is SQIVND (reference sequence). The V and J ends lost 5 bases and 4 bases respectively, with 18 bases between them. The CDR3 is CASSPGGVGYYEQYF. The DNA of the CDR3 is TGTGCCAGTAGTCCCGGGGGAGTGGGCTATTACGAGCAGTACTTC.

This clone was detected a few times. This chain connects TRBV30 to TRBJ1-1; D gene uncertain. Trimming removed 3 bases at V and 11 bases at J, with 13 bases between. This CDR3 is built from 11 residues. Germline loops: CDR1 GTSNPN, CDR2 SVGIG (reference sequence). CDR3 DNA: TGTGCCTGGAGGGTCGGCTTAGCGGCTTTCTTT. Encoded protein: CAWRVGLAAFF.

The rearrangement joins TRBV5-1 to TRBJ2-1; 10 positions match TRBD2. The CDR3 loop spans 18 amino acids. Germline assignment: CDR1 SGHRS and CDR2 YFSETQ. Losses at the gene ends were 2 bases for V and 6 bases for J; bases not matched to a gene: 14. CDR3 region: CASSFQSSGSIKTNEQFF. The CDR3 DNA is TGCGCCAGCAGCTTTCAGTCTAGCGGGAGCATAAAGACCAATGAGCAGTTCTTC.

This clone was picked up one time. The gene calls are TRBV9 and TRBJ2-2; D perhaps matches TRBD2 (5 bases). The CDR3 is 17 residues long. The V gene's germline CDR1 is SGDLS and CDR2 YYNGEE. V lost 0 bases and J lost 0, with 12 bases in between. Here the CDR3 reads CASSVGGALANTGELFF. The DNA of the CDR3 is TGTGCCAGCAGCGTAGGGGGAGCACTTGCGAACACCGGGGAGCTGTTTTTT.

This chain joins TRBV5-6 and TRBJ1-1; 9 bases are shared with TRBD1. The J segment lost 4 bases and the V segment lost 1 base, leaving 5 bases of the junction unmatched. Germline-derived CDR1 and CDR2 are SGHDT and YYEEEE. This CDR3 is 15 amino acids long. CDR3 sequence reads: CASSLYRGPGTEAFF. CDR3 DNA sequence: TGTGCCAGCAGCTTGTACAGGGGGCCGGGCACTGAAGCTTTCTTT. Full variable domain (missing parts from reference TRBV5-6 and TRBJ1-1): DAGVTQSPTHLIKTRGQQVTLRCSPKSGHDTVSWYQQALGQGPQFIFQYYEEEERQRGNFPDRFSGHQFPNYSSELNVNALLLGDSALYLCASSLYRGPGTEAFFGQGTRLTVV.

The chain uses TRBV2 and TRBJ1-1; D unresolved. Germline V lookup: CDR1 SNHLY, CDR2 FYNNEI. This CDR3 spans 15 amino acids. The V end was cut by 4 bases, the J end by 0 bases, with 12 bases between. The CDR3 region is CASSVSAVMNTEAFF. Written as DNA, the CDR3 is TGTGCCAGCAGTGTCTCCGCAGTTATGAACACTGAAGCTTTCTTT.

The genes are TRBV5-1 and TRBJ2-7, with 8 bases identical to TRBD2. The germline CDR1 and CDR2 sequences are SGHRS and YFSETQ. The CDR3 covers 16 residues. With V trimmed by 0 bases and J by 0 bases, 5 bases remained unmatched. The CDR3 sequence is CASSLAATSVSYEQYF. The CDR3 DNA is TGCGCCAGCAGCTTGGCCGCGACTAGCGTCTCCTACGAGCAGTACTTC.

The CDR3 DNA follows: TGTGCCAGTAGTCCACAGGGTAACGAGCAGTACTTC. This encodes CASSPQGNEQYF. This chain uses TRBV19 with TRBJ2-7, with TRBD1 as a possible D gene (6 bases). The germline V gene has CDR1 LNHDA and CDR2 SQIVND (reference sequence). The CDR3 is 12 residues long. V was shortened by 5 bases and J by 5 bases, with 10 bases between the two germline ends.

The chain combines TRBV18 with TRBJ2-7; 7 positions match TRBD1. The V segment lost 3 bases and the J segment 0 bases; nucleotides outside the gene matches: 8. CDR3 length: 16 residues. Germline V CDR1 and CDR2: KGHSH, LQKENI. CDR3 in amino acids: CASSPRRTGLSYEQYF. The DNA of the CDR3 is TGTGCCAGCTCACCTCGAAGGACAGGCCTCTCCTACGAGCAGTACTTC. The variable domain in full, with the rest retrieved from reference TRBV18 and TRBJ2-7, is NAGVMQNPRHLVRRRGQEARLRCSPMKGHSHVYWYRQLPEEGLKFMVYLQKENIIDESGMPKERFSAEFPKEGPSILRIQQVVRGDSAAYFCASSPRRTGLSYEQYFGPGTRLTVT.

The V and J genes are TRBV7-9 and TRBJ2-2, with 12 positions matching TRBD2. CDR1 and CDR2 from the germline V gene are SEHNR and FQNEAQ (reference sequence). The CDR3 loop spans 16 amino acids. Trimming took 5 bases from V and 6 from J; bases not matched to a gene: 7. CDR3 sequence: CASSLQPSGRAGELFF. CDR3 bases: TGTGCCAGCAGCCTACAACCTAGCGGGAGGGCCGGGGAGCTGTTTTTT.

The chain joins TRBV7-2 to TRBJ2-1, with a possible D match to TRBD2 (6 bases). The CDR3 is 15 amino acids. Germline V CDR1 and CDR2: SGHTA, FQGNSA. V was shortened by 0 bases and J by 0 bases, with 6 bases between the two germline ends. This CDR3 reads CASSLAGSSYNEQFF. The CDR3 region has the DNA TGTGCCAGCAGCTTAGCCGGGAGCTCCTACAATGAGCAGTTCTTC.

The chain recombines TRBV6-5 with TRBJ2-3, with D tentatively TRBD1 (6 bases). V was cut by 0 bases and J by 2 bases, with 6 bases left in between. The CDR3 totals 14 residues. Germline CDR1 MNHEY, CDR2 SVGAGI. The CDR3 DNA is TGTGCCAGCAGTTACTCGGGGGCCACAGATACGCAGTATTTT. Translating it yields CASSYSGATDTQYF.

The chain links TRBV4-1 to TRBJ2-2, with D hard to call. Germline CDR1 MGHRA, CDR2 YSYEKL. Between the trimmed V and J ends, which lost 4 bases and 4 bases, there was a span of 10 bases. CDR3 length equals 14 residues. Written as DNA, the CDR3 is TGCGCCAGCAGCCCCTGGGCCCCCACCGGGGAGCTGTTTTTT. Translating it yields CASSPWAPTGELFF.

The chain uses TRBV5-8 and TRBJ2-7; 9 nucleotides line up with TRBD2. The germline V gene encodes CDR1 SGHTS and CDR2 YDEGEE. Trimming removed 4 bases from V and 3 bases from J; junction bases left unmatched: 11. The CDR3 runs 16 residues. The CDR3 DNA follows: TGTGCCAGCAGCGAGGCTAGCGGGACCCTAATCTACGAGCAGTACTTC. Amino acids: CASSEASGTLIYEQYF.

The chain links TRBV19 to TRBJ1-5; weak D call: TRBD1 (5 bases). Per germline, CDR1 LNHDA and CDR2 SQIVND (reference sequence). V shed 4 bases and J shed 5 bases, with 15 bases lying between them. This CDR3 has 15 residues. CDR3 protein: CASSKGQGPYQPQHF. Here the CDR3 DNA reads TGTGCCAGTAGTAAGGGGCAGGGCCCGTATCAGCCCCAGCATTTT.

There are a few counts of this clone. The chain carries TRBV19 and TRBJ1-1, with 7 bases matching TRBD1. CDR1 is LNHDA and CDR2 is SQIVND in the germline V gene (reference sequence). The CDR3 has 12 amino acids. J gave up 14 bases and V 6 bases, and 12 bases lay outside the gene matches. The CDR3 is CASRLTGQSLFF. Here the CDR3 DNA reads TGTGCCAGTAGGTTAACGGGACAGAGCCTCTTCTTT.

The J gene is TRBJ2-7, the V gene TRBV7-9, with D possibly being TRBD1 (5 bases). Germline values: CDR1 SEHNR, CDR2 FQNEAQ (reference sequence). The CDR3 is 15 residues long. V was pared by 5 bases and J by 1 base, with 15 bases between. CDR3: CASSVQGWGSYEQYF. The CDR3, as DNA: TGTGCCAGCAGCGTTCAGGGTTGGGGATCCTACGAGCAGTACTTC.

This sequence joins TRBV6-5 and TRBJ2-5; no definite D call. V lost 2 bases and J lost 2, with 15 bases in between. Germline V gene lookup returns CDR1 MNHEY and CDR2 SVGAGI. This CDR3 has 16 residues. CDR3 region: CASSYNKAGQQETQYF. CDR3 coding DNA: TGTGCCAGCAGTTACAATAAGGCAGGCCAGCAAGAGACCCAGTACTTC.

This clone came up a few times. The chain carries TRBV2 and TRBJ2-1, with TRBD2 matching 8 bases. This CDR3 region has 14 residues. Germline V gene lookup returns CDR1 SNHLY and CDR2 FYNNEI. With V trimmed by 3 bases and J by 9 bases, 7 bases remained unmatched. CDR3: CASSDRLAGGEQFF. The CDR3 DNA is TGTGCCAGCAGTGATAGGCTAGCGGGCGGTGAGCAGTTCTTC.

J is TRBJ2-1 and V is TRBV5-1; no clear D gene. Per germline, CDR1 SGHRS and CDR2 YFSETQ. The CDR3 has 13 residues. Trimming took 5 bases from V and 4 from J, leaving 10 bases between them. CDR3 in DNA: TGCGCCAGCAGGGAGACGCCGTACAATGAGCAGTTCTTC. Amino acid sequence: CASRETPYNEQFF.

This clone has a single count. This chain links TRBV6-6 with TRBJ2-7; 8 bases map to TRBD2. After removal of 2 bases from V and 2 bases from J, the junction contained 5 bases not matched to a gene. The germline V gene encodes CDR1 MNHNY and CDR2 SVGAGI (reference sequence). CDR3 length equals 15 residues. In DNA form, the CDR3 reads TGTGCCAGCAGTTACCGGACTAGCCTTACCTACGAGCAGTACTTC. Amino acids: CASSYRTSLTYEQYF.

CDR3 sequence reads: CASSWTGDQPQHF. In DNA form, the CDR3 reads TGTGCCAGCAGCTGGACAGGGGACCAGCCCCAGCATTTT. The chain carries TRBV7-2 and TRBJ1-5; 9 bases agree with TRBD1. Per the germline V gene, CDR1 is SGHTA and CDR2 is FQGNSA. The CDR3 is 13 residues long. V was clipped by 4 bases and J by 7 bases; unmatched bases: 2. Full variable domain (outside the CDR3, taken from reference TRBV7-2 and TRBJ1-5): GAGVSQSPSNKVTEKGKDVELRCDPISGHTALYWYRQSLGQGLEFLIYFQGNSAPDKSGLPSDRFSAERTGGSVSTLTIQRTQQEDSAVYLCASSWTGDQPQHFGDGTRLSIL.

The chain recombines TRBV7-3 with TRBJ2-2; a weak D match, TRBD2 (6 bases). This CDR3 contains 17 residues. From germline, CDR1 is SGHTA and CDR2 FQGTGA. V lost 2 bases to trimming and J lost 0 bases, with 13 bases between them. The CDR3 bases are TGTGCCAGCAGCTTATTACCGGGAGTAACGAACACCGGGGAGCTGTTTTTT. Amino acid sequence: CASSLLPGVTNTGELFF.

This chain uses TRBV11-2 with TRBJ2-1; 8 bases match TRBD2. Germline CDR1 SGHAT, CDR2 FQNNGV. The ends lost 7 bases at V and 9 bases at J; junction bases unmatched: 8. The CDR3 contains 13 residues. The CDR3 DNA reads TGTGCCAGCATCCCAGCGGGAGCCATTGAGCAGTTCTTC. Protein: CASIPAGAIEQFF.

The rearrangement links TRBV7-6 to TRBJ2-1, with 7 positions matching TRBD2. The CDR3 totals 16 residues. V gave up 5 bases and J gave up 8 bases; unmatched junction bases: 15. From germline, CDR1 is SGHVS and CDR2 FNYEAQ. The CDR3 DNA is TGTGCCAGCAGCCCTCTCCGAGGGGAGGGATCACATGAGCAGTTCTTC. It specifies CASSPLRGEGSHEQFF.

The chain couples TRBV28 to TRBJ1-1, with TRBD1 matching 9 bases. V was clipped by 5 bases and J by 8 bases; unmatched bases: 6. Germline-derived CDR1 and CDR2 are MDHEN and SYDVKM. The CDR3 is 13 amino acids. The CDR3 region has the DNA TGTGCCAGCAGTCAATGGGACAGGGCCGAAGCTTTCTTT. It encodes CASSQWDRAEAFF.